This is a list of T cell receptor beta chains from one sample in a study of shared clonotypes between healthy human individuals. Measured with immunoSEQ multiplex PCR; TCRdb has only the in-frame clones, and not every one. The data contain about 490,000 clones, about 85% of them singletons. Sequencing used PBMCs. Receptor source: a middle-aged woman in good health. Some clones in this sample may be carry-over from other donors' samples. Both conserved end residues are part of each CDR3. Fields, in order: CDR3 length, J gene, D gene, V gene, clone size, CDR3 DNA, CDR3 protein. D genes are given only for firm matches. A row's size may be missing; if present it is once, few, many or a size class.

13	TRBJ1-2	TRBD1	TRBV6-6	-	TGTGCCAGCAGTTACGGGACAGGGAGTGGCTACACCTTC	CASSYGTGSGYTF
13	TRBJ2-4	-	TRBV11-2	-	TGTGCCAGCAGGGTTCTAGCCAAAAACATTCAGTACTTC	CASRVLAKNIQYF
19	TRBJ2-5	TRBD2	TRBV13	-	TGTGCCAGCAGCTACCGCCAATGGGGACTAGCGCCGTGGGGTAAGACCCAGTACTTC	CASSYRQWGLAPWGKTQYF
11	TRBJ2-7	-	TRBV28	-	TGTGCCAGCAGTGGGAAGGGAGAGCAGTACTTC	CASSGKGEQYF
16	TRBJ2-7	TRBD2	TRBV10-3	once	TGTGCCATCAGTGCCCTCGTAGCGGGGAACTCCTACGAGCAGTACTTC	CAISALVAGNSYEQYF
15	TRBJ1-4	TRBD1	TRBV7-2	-	TGTGCCAGCAGCTTAATGGGACAGGAAAATGAAAAACTGTTTTTT	CASSLMGQENEKLFF
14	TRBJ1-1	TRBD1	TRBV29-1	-	TGCAGCGCTATGACAGGGGCGGGGGCCACTGAAGCTTTCTTT	CSAMTGAGATEAFF
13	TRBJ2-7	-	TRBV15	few	TGTGCCACCAGCAGAGATAGCCGCGGGACGCCTAATTTC	CATSRDSRGTPNF
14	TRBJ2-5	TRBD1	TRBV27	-	TGTGCCAGCAGGACAGGGACCCGTCGAGAGACCCAGTACTTC	CASRTGTRRETQYF
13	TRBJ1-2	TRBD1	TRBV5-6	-	TGTGCCAGCAGCACCGGGACAGGGAGTGGCTACACCTTC	CASSTGTGSGYTF
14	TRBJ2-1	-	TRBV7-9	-	TGTGCCAGCAGCTTGGGCTTACAGAGGAATGAGCAGTTCTTC	CASSLGLQRNEQFF
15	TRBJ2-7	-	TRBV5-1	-	TGCGTCAGCAGCTTGGGGGGGCCTTTTGACTACGAGCAGTACTTC	CVSSLGGPFDYEQYF
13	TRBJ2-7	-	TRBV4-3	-	TGCGCCAGCAGCCCTATGTTGCAGGACGAGCAGTACTTC	CASSPMLQDEQYF
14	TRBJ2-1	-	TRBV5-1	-	TGCGCCAGCAGCTTGGAACAGGGCTACAATGAGCAGTTCTTC	CASSLEQGYNEQFF
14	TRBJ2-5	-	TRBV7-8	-	TGTGCCAGCAGCTCCCAACCGGTGGGGGAGACCCAGTACTTC	CASSSQPVGETQYF
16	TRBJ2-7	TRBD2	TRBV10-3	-	TGTGCCATCAGTGAGTCGAAGCGGGAGGGTACCTACGAGCAGTACTTC	CAISESKREGTYEQYF
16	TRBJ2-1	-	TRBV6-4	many	TGTGCCAGCAGTGACTCGGAGGACGGCCCAGCCAATGAGCAGTTCTTC	CASSDSEDGPANEQFF
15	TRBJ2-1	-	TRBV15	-	TGTGCCACCAGCAGAGCAGGGAGCTCCTACAATGAGCAGTTCTTC	CATSRAGSSYNEQFF
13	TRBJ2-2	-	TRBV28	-	TGTGCCAGCAGCCCCTTAGGGACCGGGGAGCTGTTTTTT	CASSPLGTGELFF
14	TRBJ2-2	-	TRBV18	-	TGTGCCAGCTCACCACCGGACAGCACCGGGGAGCTGTTTTTT	CASSPPDSTGELFF